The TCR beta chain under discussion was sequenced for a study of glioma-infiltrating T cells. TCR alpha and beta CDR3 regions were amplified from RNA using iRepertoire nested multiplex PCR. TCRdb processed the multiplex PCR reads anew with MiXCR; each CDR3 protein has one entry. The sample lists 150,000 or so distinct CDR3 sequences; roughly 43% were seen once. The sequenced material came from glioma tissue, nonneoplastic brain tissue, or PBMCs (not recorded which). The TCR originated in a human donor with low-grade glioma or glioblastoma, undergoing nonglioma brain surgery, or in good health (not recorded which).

In nucleotides, the CDR3 is TGTGCCAGCCGGGACCTCCATGAGACCCAGTACTTC. Protein product: CASRDLHETQYF. V and J are TRBV7-6 and TRBJ2-5; D tentatively fits TRBD1 or TRBD2 (5 bases each). The length of the CDR3 is 12 residues. Trimming stripped 8 bases from V and 5 bases from J, with 12 bases between. Per germline, CDR1 SGHVS and CDR2 FNYEAQ.